This T cell receptor (beta chain) was recorded in a study of blood T cell repertoires in COVID-19. Turning to the study itself: The United States, Italy and Spain provided the acute and convalescent COVID-19 samples. T cells, B-cell-depleted T cells, or PBMCs provided the cDNA or gDNA that served as material.

V lost 11 bases and J 5 bases, leaving 12 bases between the germline ends. The germline V gene encodes CDR1 MNHNY and CDR2 SVGAGI (reference sequence). The CDR3 is 12 residues long. Source study methods: By means of reference gene primer amplification, nucleated cell counts were estimated. The protocol was immunoSEQ multiplex PCR, while the TCRdb copy is restricted to in-frame clones and leaves out a portion. V and J calls and clone size are copied from that table; D and trimming were computed from the DNA. This table holds 200,000 to 300,000 clones, roughly nine tenths found once. Sequenced sample: peripheral blood. This TCR was recovered from a man in his fifties or sixties who had recovered from COVID-19. V usage is TRBV6-6 and J usage is TRBJ2-2, with D possibly TRBD2 on 7 matching bases. CDR3 DNA: TGTGCCGTCAGGGGAGGGACCGGGGAGCTGTTTTTT. This encodes CAVRGGTGELFF.